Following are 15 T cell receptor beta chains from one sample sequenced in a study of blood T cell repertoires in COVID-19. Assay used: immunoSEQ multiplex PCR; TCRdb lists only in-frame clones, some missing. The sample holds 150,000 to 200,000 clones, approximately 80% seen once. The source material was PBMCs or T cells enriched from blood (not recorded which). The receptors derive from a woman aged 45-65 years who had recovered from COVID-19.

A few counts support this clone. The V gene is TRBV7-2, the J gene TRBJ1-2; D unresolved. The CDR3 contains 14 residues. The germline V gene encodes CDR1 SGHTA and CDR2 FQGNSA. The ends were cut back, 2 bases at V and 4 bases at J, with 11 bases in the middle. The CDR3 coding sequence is TGTGCCAGCAGCTTATTTCCGGGTTCCTATGGCTACACCTTC. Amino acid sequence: CASSLFPGSYGYTF.

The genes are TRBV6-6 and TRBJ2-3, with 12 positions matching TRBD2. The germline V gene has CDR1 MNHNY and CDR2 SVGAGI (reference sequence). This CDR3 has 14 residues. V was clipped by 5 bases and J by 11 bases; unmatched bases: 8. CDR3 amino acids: CASSGRTSGAGQYF. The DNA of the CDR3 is TGTGCCAGCAGTGGTCGGACTAGCGGGGCGGGGCAGTATTTT.

The DNA for the CDR3 is TGTGCCAGCAGGAGCCCCTCCTACGAGCAGTACTTC. The encoded protein is CASRSPSYEQYF. J is TRBJ2-7 and V is TRBV6-5; D remains unclear. CDR3 length equals 12 residues. Germline-derived CDR1 and CDR2 are MNHEY and SVGAGI. V lost 6 bases, J lost 0 bases, and 6 bases lay in between.

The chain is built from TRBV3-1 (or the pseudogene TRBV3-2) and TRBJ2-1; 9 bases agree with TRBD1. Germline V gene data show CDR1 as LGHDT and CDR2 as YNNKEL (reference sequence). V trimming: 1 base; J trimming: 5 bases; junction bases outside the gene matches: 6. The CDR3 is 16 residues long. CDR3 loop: CASSQAWDRDHNEQFF. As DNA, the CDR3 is TGTGCCAGCAGCCAAGCCTGGGACAGGGACCACAATGAGCAGTTCTTC.

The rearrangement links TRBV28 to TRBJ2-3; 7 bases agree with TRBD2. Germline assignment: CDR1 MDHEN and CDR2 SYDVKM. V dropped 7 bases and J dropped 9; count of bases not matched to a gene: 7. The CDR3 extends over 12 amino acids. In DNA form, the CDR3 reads TGTGCCAGCAACGGCGGACTAGTAACGCAGTATTTT. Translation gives CASNGGLVTQYF.

The CDR3 reads CASRPDSFREQYF. CDR3 coding DNA: TGTGCCAGCAGGCCCGACAGTTTCCGAGAGCAGTACTTC. The chain carries TRBV28 and TRBJ2-7; tentative D call: TRBD1 (5 bases). The V end was cut by 6 bases, the J end by 7 bases, with 16 bases between. This CDR3 has 13 residues. CDR1 MDHEN and CDR2 SYDVKM come from the germline V gene.

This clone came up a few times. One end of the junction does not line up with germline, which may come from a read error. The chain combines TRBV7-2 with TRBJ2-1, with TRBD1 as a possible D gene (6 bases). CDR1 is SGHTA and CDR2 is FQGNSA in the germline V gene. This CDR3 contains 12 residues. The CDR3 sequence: CASSFGWQGRLF. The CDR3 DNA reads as TGTGCCAGCAGCTTCGGTTGGCAGGGGCGGCTCTTC.

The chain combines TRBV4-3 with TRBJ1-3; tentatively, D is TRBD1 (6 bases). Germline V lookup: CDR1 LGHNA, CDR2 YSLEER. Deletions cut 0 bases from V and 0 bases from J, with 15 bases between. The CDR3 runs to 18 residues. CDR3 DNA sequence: TGCGCCAGCAGCCAAGAATGGACAGAACTTTTCTCTGGAAACACCATATATTTT. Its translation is CASSQEWTELFSGNTIYF.

The CDR3 protein is CASSYWGPGGVSPAFF. CDR3 in DNA: TGTGCCAGCAGTTATTGGGGGCCAGGGGGCGTTTCCCCGGCTTTCTTT. V is TRBV6-5 and J is TRBJ1-1; 8 bases are a match to TRBD1. The germline V gene encodes CDR1 MNHEY and CDR2 SVGAGI. With V trimmed by 3 bases and J by 11 bases, 17 bases remained unmatched. This CDR3 region has 16 residues.

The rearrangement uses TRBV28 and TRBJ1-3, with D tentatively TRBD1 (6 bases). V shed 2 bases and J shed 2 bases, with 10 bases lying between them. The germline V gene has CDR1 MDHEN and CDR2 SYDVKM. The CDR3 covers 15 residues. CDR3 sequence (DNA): TGTGCCAGCAGTTTAGTGGGGGCAGCTGGAAACACCATATATTTT. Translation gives CASSLVGAAGNTIYF.

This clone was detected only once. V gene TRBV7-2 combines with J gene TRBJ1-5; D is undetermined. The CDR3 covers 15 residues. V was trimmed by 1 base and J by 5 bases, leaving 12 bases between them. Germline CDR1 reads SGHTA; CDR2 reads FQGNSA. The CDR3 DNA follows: TGTGCCAGCAGCTTAGAGACATCCGGATATCAGCCCCAGCATTTT. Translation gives CASSLETSGYQPQHF. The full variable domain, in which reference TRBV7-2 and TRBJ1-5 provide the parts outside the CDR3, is GAGVSQSPSNKVTEKGKDVELRCDPISGHTALYWYRQSLGQGLEFLIYFQGNSAPDKSGLPSDRFSAERTGGSVSTLTIQRTQQEDSAVYLCASSLETSGYQPQHFGDGTRLSIL.

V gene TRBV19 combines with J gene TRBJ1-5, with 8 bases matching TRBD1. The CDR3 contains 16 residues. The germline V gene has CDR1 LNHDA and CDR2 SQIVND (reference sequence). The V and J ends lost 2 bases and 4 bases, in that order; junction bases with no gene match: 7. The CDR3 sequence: CASSISRQGRNQPQHF. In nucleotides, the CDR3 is TGTGCCAGTAGTATATCGAGACAGGGGAGGAATCAGCCCCAGCATTTT.

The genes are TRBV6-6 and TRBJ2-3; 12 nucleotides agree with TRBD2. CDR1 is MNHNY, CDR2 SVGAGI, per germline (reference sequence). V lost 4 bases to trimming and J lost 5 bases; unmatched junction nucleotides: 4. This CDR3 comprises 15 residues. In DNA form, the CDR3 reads TGTGCCAGCAGTTCAGCTAGCGGGAGGGGAGATACGCAGTATTTT. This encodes CASSSASGRGDTQYF.

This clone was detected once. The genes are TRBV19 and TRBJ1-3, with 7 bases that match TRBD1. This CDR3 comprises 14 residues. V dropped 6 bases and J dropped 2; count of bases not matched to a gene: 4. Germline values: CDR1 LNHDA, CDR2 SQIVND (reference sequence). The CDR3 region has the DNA TGTGCCAGTAGGGGCAGGGGGACTGGAAACACCATATATTTT. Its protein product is CASRGRGTGNTIYF. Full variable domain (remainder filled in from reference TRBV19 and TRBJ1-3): DGGITQSPKYLFRKEGQNVTLSCEQNLNHDAMYWYRQDPGQGLRLIYYSQIVNDFQKGDIAEGYSVSREKKESFPLTVTSAQKNPTAFYLCASRGRGTGNTIYFGEGSWLTVV.

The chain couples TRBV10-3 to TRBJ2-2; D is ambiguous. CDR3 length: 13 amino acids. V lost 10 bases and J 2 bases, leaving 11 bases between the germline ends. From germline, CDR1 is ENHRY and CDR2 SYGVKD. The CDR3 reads CATHRQNTGELFF. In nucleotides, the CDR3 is TGTGCCACCCACAGACAAAACACCGGGGAGCTGTTTTTT.